The T cell receptor beta chain described here comes from a study of PD-L1 blockade in urothelial cancer. This table comes from immunoSEQ multiplex PCR, and its TCRdb copy is limited to in-frame clones, with some not included. This sample has about 50,000 clones; approximately 78% occur once, and the top ten carry around 10%. Time point of the sample: peripheral blood 6 weeks after treatment start. Germline CDR1 and CDR2: SGHAT and FQNNGV. This CDR3 comprises 16 residues. V lost 4 bases, J lost 1 base, and 5 bases stayed unmatched. The sequence derives from a man between 65 and 80 years old with urothelial cancer. The chain uses TRBV11-2 and TRBJ2-1; TRBD2 aligns across 9 bases. The material was PBMCs, obtained around atezolizumab (anti-PD-L1) treatment. CDR3 nucleotides: TGTGCCAGCAGCTCCTTAGCGGGAGCGTCCTACAATGAGCAGTTCTTC. Its translation is CASSSLAGASYNEQFF.